The 4 T cell receptor beta chains reported below all come from one sample, sequenced in a study of beta chain features in type 1 diabetes (dated by TCRdb to 2016 to 2019). General study outcomes and caveats: A moderate but significant shortening of TCRB CDR3 length was observed in type 1 diabetes patients in all four CD4+ subsets.

No antigen is known for these receptors. Library prep was done by the immunoSEQ multiplex PCR assay. All of the isolated RNA was reverse transcribed with the High Capacity cDNA Reverse Transcription Kit, so expressed TCRB transcripts were sequenced. TCRdb stores this immuneACCESS table with in-frame sequences only. Part of the clones is absent; in the studies checked, under half of the shortfall reflects unresolved V genes, and no reason is known for the rest. The sample table shows roughly 400,000 clones, and over 8.5% are seen once. The top ten hold around 0.66% of the sample. Sequenced: central memory CD4+ T cells from blood. The receptor source for this set is a man aged 30 to 39 with type 1 diabetes.

This clone turned up a few times. The V and J genes are TRBV7-2 and TRBJ1-1; TRBD1 is a possible D gene (6 bases). The length of the CDR3 is 13 residues. CDR1 is SGHTA, CDR2 FQGNSA, per germline. V lost 3 bases to trimming and J lost 4 bases, with 9 bases between them. In DNA, the CDR3 is TGTGCCAGCAGCTTTCAGGGGACCACTGAAGCTTTCTTT. It specifies CASSFQGTTEAFF.

This clone was found a few times. Germline and junction disagree at one end, which may indicate a read error. This chain links TRBV4-1 with TRBJ1-3, with no clear D. The CDR3 loop spans 14 amino acids. The germline V gene encodes CDR1 MGHRA and CDR2 YSYEKL. CDR3 loop: CASSQDRSGNTIYF. The DNA of the CDR3 is TGTGCCAGCAGCCAAGATAGGTCTGGAAACACCATATATTTT.

This clone was counted only a few times. The chain combines TRBV18 with TRBJ1-5; maybe TRBD1 (5 bases). CDR1 is KGHSH, CDR2 LQKENI, per germline. Trimming left V 1 base short and J 4 bases short, with 8 bases between. The CDR3 loop spans 14 amino acids. The CDR3 spells CASSPQGRNQPQHF. The DNA of the CDR3 is TGTGCCAGCTCACCACAGGGGCGGAATCAGCCCCAGCATTTT.

In this sample, this clone turned up a few times. V usage is TRBV27 and J usage is TRBJ2-3; D assignment may be TRBD1 or TRBD2 (6 bases each). Germline CDR1 reads MNHEY; CDR2 reads SMNVEV (reference sequence). CDR3 size: 13 residues. V gave up 6 bases and J gave up 4 bases, with 11 bases separating them. The CDR3 loop reads CASSPRGADTQYF. The CDR3 bases are TGTGCCAGCAGCCCAAGGGGGGCAGATACGCAGTATTTT.